This T cell receptor (beta chain) is from a study of vaccination and CD4 T cells after COVID-19. Study as a whole: Cells received overlapping spike peptides from SARS-CoV-2, HCoV-NL63, HCoV-OC43 and HCoV-229E as stimulation.

With the Oncomine TCR Beta short-read assay, DNA from cultured CD4+ T cells was sequenced. Via MiXCR, TCRdb re-called the PCR reads, giving one row per CDR3 protein. The repertoire includes more than 20,000 distinct CDR3 sequences, around two fifths of them detected once, and approximately 5.1% sits in the top ten. A word on this clonotype: Its antigen is as yet unknown.

The CDR3 loop spans 14 amino acids. Germline V gene data show CDR1 as MDHEN and CDR2 as SYDVKM. The V end was cut by 4 bases, the J end by 2 bases, with 8 bases between. Specified time point: late sampling 161 to 241 days after vaccination in three convalescent patients. Treatment here: approximately 10-day PBMC culture with coronavirus spike peptide pools or control peptides (ViraFEST assay). The chain carries TRBV28 and TRBJ2-2; D unresolved. The origin of this receptor is a human donor who had recovered from COVID-19. Sequenced material: CD4+ T cells from blood, cultured in vitro, taken about 7 months after SARS-CoV-2 vaccination. CDR3 residues: CASSYKLNTGELFF. CDR3 nucleotides: TGTGCCAGCAGTTACAAACTCAACACCGGGGAGCTGTTTTTT.